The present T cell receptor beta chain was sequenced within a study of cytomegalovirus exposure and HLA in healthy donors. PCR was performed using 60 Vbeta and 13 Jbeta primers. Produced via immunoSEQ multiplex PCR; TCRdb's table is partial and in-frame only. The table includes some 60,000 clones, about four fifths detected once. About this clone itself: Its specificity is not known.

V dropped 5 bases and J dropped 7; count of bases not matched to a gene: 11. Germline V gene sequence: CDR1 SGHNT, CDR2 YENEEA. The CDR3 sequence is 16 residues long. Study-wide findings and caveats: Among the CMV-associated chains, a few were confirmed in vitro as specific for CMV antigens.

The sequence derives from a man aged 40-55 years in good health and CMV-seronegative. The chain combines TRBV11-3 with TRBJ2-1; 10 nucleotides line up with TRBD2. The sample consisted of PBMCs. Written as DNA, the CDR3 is TGTGCCAGCAGCCCGAGGGAGCGGGGGGGCCTTAATGAGCAGTTCTTC. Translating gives CASSPRERGGLNEQFF.